The rows below give T cell receptor beta chains drawn from one sample of a study of T cell repertoires in cytomegalovirus infection. Each CDR3 protein is one row after TCRdb ran MiXCR on the reads. This sample has a few hundred thousand distinct CDR3 sequences, with approximately 9.5% found just once. The source material was PBMCs. These receptors all come from a human donor in good health (CMV status not recorded). Some clones in this sample may be carry-over from other donors' samples. Each CDR3 is given with its conserved first and last residue. Clone sizes are given selectively: once, few, many, or a class where the clone is expanded.

j_call,v_call,clone_size,cdr3_aa
TRBJ2-1,TRBV6-5,few,CASSRSHNEQFF
TRBJ1-1,TRBV5-5,NA,CASSPARGGMDTEAFF
TRBJ2-5,TRBV6-2/TRBV6-3,many,CASSFPRTGMGETQYF
TRBJ1-5,TRBV2,few,CASSGGLHSNQPQHF
TRBJ2-7,TRBV28,few,CASSSAGTGNSYEQYF
TRBJ2-7,TRBV6-2/TRBV6-3,NA,CASSYLAGDYEQYF
TRBJ2-7,TRBV7-2,many,CASSLGAWGYEQYF
TRBJ1-5,TRBV7-6,many,CASSSSLGPNSNQPQHF
TRBJ2-2,TRBV12-3/TRBV12-4,few,CASRVSGGAGELFF
TRBJ1-6,TRBV20-1,few,CSASSTGNSPLHF